This TCR beta chain originates from a study of cytomegalovirus exposure and HLA in healthy donors (dated by TCRdb to about 2017). Turning to the overall study: According to a later analysis, one platform produced both the roughly 120 validation repertoires and the roughly 660 repertoires of the first cohort. High-throughput TCR immunosequencing, statistical association of individual TCRs with disease status, and machine learning were combined to predict cytomegalovirus infection status. Besides the first cohort of under 700 subjects, a separate validation cohort made up of over 100 different subjects was used. The study was designed to test whether signatures of past pathogen exposure could be identified by cataloging public T cell receptors.

Library generation was performed with the immunoSEQ multiplex PCR assay. The paper's processing steps were these. To diagnose cytomegalovirus status from the catalog of TCR beta chain sequences, a statistical classification framework was built. TCRdb stores this immuneACCESS table with in-frame sequences only. Part of the clones is absent; in the studies checked, under half of the shortfall reflects unresolved V genes, and no reason is known for the rest. D and trimming come from the DNA, and the V and J calls and clone size come from that table. This sample holds some 150,000 clones; almost 90% were observed only once. The top ten clonotypes cover almost 8% of the sample. A remark on this clone: Its antigen is not yet known. No qualities accompany the bases; no much larger clone lies one base away.

The research as a whole found: While some public TCRs were present in many individuals, most TCR sequences turned up only very rarely across donors. Cytomegalovirus status was reported to be diagnosed by the classifier with high specificity and sensitivity in both the original and validation cohorts. In vitro tests confirmed that three of the cytomegalovirus-associated TCR beta chains recognize cytomegalovirus antigens. Of the cluster scores, roughly 95% were above 0 in a later analysis, which found that TCRs clustered in the first cohort also tended to co-occur in the 120 or so validation repertoires. All 120 or so repertoires were used to score co-occurrence in the validation cohort in a later analysis, because that analysis had no HLA typing for the cohort. The authors suggested that the approach could potentially be generalized to other disease states and immunological phenotypes. The study gave a list of 150 to 200 TCR beta chains associated with cytomegalovirus.

Donors formed part of the validation cohort, which comprised about 130 subjects and was distinct from the first cohort of several hundred subjects. The TCR was taken from a woman under 30 in good health and CMV-seropositive. The sample taken for sequencing was PBMCs.

The nucleotide sequence reads as follows: TGTGCCAGCAGCCGTGGGGGACTAGCGGTGAACTCCTACAATGAGCAGTTCTTC. The resulting protein is CASSRGGLAVNSYNEQFF. Recombination linked TRBV5-4 to TRBJ2-1, and 11 bases in between align with TRBD2. CDR1 and CDR2 (SGHNT, YYREEE) derive from the germline V gene (reference sequence). For this chain, trimming is 4 bases at the V end and 0 bases at the J end, and the number of junction bases without a gene match is 9. The CDR3 numbers 18 residues from cysteine through phenylalanine. Only the CDR3 region is kept as DNA, spanning 54 bases read in frame from base 1. Where the CDR3 stops, the reference TRBV5-4 and TRBJ2-1 genes take over; the full variable domain is ETGVTQSPTHLIKTRGQQVTLRCSSQSGHNTVSWYQQALGQGPQFIFQYYREEENGRGNFPPRFSGLQFPNYSSELNVNALELDDSALYLCASSRGGLAVNSYNEQFFGPGTRLTVL.